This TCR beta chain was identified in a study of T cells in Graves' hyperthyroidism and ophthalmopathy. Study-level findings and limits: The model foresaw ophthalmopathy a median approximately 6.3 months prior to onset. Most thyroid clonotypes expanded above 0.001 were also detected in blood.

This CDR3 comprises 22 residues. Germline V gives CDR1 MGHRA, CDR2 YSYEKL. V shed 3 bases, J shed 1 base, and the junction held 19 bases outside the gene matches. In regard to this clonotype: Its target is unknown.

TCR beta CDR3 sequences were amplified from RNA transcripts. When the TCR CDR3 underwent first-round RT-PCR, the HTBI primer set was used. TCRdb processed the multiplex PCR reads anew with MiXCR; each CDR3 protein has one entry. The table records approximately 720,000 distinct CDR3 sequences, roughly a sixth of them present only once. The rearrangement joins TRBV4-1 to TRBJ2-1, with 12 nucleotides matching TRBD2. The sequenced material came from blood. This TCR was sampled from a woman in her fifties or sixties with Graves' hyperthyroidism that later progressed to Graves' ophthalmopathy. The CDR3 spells CASSHRVSLAGGLGKSYNEQFF. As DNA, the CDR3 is TGCGCCAGCAGCCATAGGGTCTCACTAGCGGGGGGCTTGGGTAAGTCCTACAATGAGCAGTTCTTC.